Sequencing of this TCR beta chain was carried out in a study of OX40 agonist ivuxolimab in advanced cancers. The wider study: Three individuals attained partial responses, comprising one hepatocellular carcinoma case and two cutaneous melanoma cases.

In its sample, this clone was seen a few times. Germline CDR1 and CDR2: MNHEY and SMNVEV (reference sequence). The CDR3 runs to 14 residues. Trimming removed 5 bases at V and 6 bases at J, with 16 bases between. Assay: immunoSEQ multiplex PCR; the TCRdb copy retains only in-frame clones and omits some. The repertoire holds about 15,000 clones, with about three quarters as singletons. Sampling of blood occurred at baseline, cycle 4 day 1, and cycle 7 day 1. The sequence was collected from an adult with an advanced solid tumor such as melanoma, head and neck, liver or kidney cancer. This chain connects TRBV27 to TRBJ1-2; possibly TRBD1 for D (6 bases). Sequences were derived from CD4+ or CD8+ T cells sorted from blood, sampled in a trial of the OX40 agonist ivuxolimab. The CDR3 protein is CASSPQGTVHGYTF. CDR3 nucleotides: TGTGCCAGCAGTCCACAGGGAACGGTCCATGGCTACACCTTC.